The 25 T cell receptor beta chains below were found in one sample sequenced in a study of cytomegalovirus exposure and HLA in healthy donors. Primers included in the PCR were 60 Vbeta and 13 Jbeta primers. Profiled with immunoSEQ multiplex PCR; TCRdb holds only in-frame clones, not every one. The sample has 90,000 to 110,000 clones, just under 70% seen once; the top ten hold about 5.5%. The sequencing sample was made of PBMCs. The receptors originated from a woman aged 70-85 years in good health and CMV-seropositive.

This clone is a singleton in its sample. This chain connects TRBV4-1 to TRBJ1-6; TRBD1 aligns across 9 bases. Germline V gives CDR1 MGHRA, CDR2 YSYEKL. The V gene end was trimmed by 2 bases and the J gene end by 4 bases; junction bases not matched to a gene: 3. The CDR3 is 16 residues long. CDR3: CASSQPTGGYNSPLHF. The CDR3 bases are TGCGCCAGCAGCCAACCGACAGGGGGGTATAATTCACCCCTCCACTTT.

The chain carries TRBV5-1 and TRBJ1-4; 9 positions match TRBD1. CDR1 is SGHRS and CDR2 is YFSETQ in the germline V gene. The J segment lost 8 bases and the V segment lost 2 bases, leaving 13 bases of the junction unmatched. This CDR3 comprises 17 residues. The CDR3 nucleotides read TGCGCCAGCAGCTTTACCGGGACAGGGATGGGTGCAGAAAAACTGTTTTTT. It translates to CASSFTGTGMGAEKLFF.

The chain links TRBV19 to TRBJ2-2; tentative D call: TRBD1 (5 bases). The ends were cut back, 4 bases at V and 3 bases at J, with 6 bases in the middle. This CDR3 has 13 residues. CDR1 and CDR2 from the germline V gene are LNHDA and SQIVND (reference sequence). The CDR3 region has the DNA TGTGCCAGTAGTACAGGGTACACCGGGGAGCTGTTTTTT. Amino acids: CASSTGYTGELFF. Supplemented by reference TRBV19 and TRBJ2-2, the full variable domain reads DGGITQSPKYLFRKEGQNVTLSCEQNLNHDAMYWYRQDPGQGLRLIYYSQIVNDFQKGDIAEGYSVSREKKESFPLTVTSAQKNPTAFYLCASSTGYTGELFFGEGSRLTVL.

This chain's CDR3 is CASSTRDSYEQYF. CDR3 nucleotide sequence: TGTGCCAGCAGCACCCGGGACAGCTACGAGCAGTACTTC. The chain recombines TRBV5-4 with TRBJ2-7, with TRBD1 identical over 7 bases. CDR1 SGHNT and CDR2 YYREEE come from the germline V gene (reference sequence). This CDR3 is 13 amino acids long. The J segment lost 3 bases and the V segment lost 4 bases, leaving 4 bases of the junction unmatched.

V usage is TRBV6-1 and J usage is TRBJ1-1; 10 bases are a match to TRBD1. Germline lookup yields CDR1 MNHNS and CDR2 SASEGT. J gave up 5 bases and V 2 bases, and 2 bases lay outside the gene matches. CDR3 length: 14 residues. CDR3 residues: CASSERQGATEAFF. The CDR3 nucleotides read TGTGCCAGCAGTGAACGACAGGGGGCGACTGAAGCTTTCTTT.

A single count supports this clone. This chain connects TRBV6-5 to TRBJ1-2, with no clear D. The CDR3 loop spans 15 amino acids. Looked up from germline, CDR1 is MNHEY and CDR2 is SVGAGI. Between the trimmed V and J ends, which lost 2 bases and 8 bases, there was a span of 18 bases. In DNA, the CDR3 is TGTGCCAGCAGTTACGATCCCTATCCGGCCGGGGGCTACACCTTC. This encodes CASSYDPYPAGGYTF.

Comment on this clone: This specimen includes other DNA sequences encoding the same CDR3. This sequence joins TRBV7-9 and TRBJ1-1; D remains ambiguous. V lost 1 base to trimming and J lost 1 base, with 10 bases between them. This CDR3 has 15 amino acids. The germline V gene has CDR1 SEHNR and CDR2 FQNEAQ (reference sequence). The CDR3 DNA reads TGTGCCAGCAGCTTAGGGGCCGGTGGGAACACTGAAGCTTTCTTT. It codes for CASSLGAGGNTEAFF.

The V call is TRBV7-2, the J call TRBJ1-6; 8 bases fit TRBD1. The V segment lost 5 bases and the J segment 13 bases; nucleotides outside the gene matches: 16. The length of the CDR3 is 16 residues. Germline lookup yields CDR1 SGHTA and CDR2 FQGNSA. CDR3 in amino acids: CASSRQSTGDGGPLHF. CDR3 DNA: TGTGCCAGCAGCCGGCAATCGACAGGGGATGGGGGGCCCCTCCACTTT.

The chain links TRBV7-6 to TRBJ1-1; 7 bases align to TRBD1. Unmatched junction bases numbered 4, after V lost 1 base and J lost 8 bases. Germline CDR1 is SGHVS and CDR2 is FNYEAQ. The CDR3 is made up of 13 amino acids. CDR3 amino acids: CASSLEGGGEAFF. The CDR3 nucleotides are TGTGCCAGCAGCTTAGAAGGAGGGGGCGAAGCTTTCTTT.

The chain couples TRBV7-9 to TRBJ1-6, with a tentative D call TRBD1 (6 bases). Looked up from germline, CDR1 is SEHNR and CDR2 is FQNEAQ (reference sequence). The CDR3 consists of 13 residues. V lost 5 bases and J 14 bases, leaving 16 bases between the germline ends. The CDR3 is CASSNRGTFTLHF. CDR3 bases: TGTGCCAGCAGCAATAGGGGGACATTCACCCTCCACTTT.

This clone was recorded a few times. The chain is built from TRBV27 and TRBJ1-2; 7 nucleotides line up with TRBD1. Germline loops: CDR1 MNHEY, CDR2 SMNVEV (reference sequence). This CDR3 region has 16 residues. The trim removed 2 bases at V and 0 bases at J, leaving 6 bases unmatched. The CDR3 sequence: CASSLSGQVANYGYTF. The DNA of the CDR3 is TGTGCCAGCAGTTTAAGCGGACAGGTCGCTAACTATGGCTACACCTTC.

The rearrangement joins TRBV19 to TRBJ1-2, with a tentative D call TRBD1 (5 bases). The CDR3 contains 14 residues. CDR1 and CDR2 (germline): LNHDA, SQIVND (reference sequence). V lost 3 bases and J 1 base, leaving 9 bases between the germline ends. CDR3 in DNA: TGTGCCAGTAGTATCACGGGGGATAACTATGGCTACACCTTC. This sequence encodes CASSITGDNYGYTF.

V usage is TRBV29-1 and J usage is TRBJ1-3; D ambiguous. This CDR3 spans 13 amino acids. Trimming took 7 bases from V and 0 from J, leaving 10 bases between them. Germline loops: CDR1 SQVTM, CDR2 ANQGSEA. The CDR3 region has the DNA TGCAGCGCCGGGAGGGACTCTGGAAACACCATATATTTT. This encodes CSAGRDSGNTIYF.

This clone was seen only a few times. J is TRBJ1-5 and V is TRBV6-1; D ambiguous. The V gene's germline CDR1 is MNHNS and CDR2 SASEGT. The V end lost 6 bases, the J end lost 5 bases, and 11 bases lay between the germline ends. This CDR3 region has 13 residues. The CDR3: CASRDGEYQPQHF. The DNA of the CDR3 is TGTGCCAGCAGGGACGGGGAATATCAGCCCCAGCATTTT.

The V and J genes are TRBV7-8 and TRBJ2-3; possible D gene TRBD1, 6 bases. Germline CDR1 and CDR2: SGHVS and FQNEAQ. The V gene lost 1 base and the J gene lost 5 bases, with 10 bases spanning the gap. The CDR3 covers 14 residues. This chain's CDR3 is CASSLGQGLDTQYF. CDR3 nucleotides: TGTGCCAGCAGCTTAGGGCAGGGGTTAGATACGCAGTATTTT.

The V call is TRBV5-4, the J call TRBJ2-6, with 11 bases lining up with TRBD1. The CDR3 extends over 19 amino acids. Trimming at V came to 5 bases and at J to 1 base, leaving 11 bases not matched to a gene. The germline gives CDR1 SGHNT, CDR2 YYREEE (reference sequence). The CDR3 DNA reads TGTGCCAGCAGGCCCCCCGGGACAGGGGGAAATTCTGGGGCCAACGTCCTGACTTTC. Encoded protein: CASRPPGTGGNSGANVLTF.

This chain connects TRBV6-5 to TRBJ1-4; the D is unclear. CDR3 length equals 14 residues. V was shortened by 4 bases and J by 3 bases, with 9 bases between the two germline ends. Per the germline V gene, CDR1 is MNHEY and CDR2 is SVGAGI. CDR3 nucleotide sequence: TGTGCCAGCAGTTCCCCCAGGTCTAATGAAAAACTGTTTTTT. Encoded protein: CASSSPRSNEKLFF.

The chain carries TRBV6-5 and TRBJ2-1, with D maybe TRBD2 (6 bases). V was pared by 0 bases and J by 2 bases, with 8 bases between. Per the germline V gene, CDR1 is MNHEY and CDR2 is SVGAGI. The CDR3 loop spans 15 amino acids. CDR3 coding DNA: TGTGCCAGCAGTTACTCTAGCGGACCCTACAATGAGCAGTTCTTC. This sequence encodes CASSYSSGPYNEQFF.

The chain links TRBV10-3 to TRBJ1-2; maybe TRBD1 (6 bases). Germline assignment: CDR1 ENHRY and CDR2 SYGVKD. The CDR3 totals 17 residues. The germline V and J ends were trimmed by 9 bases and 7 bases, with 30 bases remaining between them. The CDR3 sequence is CAIHWLSQTGGGGGYTF. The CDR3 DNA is TGTGCCATACATTGGCTTTCCCAGACAGGAGGAGGAGGTGGCTACACCTTC.

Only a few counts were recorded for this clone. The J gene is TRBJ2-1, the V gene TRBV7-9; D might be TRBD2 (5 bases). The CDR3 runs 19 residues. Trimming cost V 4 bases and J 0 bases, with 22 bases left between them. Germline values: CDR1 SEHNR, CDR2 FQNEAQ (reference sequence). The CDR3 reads CASSSRTSLFANSYNEQFF. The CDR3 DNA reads TGTGCCAGCAGCTCCAGAACTAGTCTTTTTGCAAACTCCTACAATGAGCAGTTCTTC.

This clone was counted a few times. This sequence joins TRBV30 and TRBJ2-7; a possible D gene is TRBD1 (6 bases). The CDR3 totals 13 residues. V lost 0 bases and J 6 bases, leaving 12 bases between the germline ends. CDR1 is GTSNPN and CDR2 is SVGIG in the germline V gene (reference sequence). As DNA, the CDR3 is TGTGCCTGGAGTGTACAGGGAGTCGGCGAGCAGTACTTC. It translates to CAWSVQGVGEQYF.

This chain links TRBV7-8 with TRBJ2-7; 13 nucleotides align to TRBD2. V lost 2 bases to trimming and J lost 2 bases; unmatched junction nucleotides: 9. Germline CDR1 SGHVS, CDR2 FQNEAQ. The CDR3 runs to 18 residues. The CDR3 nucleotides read TGTGCCAGCAGCTTATCGACTAGCGGGGGGTCGGAACCCTACGAGCAGTACTTC. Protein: CASSLSTSGGSEPYEQYF.

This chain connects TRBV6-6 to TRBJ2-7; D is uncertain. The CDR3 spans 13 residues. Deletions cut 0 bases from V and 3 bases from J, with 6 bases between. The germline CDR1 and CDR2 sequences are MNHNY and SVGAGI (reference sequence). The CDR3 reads CASSYSTYYEQYF. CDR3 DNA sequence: TGTGCCAGCAGTTACTCGACTTACTACGAGCAGTACTTC.

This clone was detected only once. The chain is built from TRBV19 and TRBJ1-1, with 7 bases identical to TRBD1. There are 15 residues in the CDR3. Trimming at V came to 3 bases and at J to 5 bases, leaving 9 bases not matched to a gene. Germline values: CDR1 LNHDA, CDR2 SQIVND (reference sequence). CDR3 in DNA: TGTGCCAGTAGTATTTGGCCTCAGGGGGAGACTGAAGCTTTCTTT. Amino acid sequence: CASSIWPQGETEAFF.

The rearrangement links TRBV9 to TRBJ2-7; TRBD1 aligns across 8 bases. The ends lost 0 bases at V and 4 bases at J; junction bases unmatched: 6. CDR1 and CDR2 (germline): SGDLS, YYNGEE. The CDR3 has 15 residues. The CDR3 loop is CASSVAAGGRYEQYF. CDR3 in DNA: TGTGCCAGCAGCGTAGCGGCAGGGGGCCGATACGAGCAGTACTTC.